This TCR beta chain was recorded in a study of T cells in localized non-small cell lung cancer. The assay was immunoSEQ multiplex PCR, and TCRdb's table has in-frame clones only and misses some. The data contain around 19,000 clones, about 87% of them singletons. CDR3 length: 13 amino acids. Between the trimmed V and J ends, which lost 4 bases and 3 bases, there was a span of 9 bases. CDR1 MDHEN and CDR2 SYDVKM come from the germline V gene. Points from the study as a whole: In adjacent lung, a median around 50 of the top 100 tumor clones were found. Heterogeneity within the tumor remains possible, as just one region underwent sequencing.

In its sample, this clone was seen once. What it binds is unknown. V and J are TRBV28 and TRBJ1-2; D call uncertain. This receptor was identified in a man aged 35-75 years with stage II squamous cell lung carcinoma. The sequences come from PBMCs, collected before any cancer treatment. The CDR3 sequence is CASSSIRDYGYTF. In nucleotides, the CDR3 is TGTGCCAGCAGTTCGATCAGAGACTATGGCTACACCTTC.